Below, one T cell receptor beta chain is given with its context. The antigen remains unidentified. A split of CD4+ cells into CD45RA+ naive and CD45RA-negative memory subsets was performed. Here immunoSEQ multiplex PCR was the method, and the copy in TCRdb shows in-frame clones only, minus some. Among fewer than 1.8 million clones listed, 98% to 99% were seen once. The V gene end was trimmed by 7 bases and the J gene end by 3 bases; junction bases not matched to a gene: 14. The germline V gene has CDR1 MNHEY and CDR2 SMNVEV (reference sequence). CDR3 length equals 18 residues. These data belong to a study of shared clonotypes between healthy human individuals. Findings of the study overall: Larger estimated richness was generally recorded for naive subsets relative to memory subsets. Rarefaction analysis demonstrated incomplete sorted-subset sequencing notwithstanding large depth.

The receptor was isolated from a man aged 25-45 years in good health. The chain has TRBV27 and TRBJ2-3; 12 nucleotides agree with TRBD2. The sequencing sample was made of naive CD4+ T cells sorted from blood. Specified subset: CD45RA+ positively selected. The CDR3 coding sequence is TGTGCCAGCACCTTTCGGACTAGCGGGATGGGCTTAACAGATACGCAGTATTTT. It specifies CASTFRTSGMGLTDTQYF.